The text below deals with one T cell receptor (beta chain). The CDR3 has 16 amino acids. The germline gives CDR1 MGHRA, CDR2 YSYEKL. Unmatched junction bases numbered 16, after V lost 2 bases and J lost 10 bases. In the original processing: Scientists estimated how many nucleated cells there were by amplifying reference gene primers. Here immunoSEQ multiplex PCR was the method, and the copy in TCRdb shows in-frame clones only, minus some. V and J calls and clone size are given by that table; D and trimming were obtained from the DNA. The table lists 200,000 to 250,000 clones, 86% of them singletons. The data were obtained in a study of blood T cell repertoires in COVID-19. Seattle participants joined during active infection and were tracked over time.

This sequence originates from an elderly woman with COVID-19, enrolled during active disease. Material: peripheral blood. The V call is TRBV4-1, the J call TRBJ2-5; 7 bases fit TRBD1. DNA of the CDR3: TGCGCCAGCAGCCAAATAGAAGGGGGCGAGTCAGCTCTCCAGTACTTC. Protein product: CASSQIEGGESALQYF.